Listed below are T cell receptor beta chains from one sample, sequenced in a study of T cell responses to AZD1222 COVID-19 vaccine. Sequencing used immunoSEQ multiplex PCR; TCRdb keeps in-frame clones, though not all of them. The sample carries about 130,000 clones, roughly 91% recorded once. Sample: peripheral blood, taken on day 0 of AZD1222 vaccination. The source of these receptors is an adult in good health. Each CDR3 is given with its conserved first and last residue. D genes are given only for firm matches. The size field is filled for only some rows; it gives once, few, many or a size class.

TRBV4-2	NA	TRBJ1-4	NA	TGTGCCAGCAGCCAAGGTTTTGGGGGGCTGGATGAAAAACTGTTTTTT	CASSQGFGGLDEKLFF
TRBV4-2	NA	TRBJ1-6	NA	TGTGCCAGCAGCCAAGAAGGAGTTTCACCCCTCCACTTT	CASSQEGVSPLHF
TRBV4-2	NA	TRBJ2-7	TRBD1	TGTGCCAGCAGCCAATTACAGGGGGCGGAGGTTGCCTACGAGCAGTACTTC	CASSQLQGAEVAYEQYF
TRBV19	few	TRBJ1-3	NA	TGTGCCAGTAGTTCAGACCCTGGACGGAACTCTGGAAACACCATATATTTT	CASSSDPGRNSGNTIYF
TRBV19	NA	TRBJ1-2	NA	TGTGCCAGTAGAGGGGATGGCTATGGCTACACCTTC	CASRGDGYGYTF
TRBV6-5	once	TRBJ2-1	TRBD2	TGTGCCAGCAGTTCTAGAGGGACTAGCGGGGGACATGAGCAGTTCTTC	CASSSRGTSGGHEQFF
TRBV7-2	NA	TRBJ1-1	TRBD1	TGTGCCAGCACGGCGAACCAGGGGGTGGCCCCAGCTTTCTTT	CASTANQGVAPAFF
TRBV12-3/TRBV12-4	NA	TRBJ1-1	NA	TGTGCCAGCAACCGATATGACAGGCGTGAAGCTTTCTTT	CASNRYDRREAFF
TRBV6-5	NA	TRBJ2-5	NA	TGTGCCAGCTACGCTGGAGGGGGGGCGGGAAAGACCCAGTACTTC	CASYAGGGAGKTQYF
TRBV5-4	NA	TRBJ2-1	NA	TGTGCCAGCAGCCATCTGAGGGGGGGCAGTGAGCAGTTCTTC	CASSHLRGGSEQFF
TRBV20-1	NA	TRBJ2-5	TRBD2	TGCAGTGCTAGTGCCCCGGGGGGAGAGACCCAGTACTTC	CSASAPGGETQYF
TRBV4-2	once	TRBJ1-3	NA	TGTGCCAGCAGCCAAGGGTCTACCGGAAACACCATATATTTT	CASSQGSTGNTIYF
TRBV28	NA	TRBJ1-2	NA	TGTGCCAGCAGTCCCACTAACAGGGTCAGCTACACCTTC	CASSPTNRVSYTF
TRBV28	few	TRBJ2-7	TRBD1	TGTGCCAGCAGTATTCAGGGGGACGAGCAGTACTTC	CASSIQGDEQYF
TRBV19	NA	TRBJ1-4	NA	TGTGCCAGTAGTAGCGGTCAGGATAATGAAAAACTGTTTTTT	CASSSGQDNEKLFF
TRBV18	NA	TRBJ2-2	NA	TGTGCCAGCTCGGCGAGCGGGACATACACCGGGGAGCTGTTTTTT	CASSASGTYTGELFF
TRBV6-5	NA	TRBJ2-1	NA	TGTGCCAGCACCCCCCGGCAGGAACAGCAGTTCTTC	CASTPRQEQQFF
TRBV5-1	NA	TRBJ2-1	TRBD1	TGCGCCAGCAGCTCGGCGGGACAGGGGGGAGTCAGTGAGCAGTTCTTC	CASSSAGQGGVSEQFF
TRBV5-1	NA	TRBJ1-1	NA	TGCGCCAGCAGCGCACAGGGCACTGAAGCTTTCTTT	CASSAQGTEAFF
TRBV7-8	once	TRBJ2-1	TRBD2	TGTGCCAGCAGCTCGGGACTAGCGGGGGGAGCTTCCTACAATGAGCAGTTCTTC	CASSSGLAGGASYNEQFF
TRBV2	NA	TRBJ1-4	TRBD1	TGTGCCAGCAGAAGGGGACAGTCTCCTAATGAAAAACTGTTTTTT	CASRRGQSPNEKLFF
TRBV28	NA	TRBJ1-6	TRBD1	TGTGCCAGCAGTGGGACAGGGCGTTCACCCCTCCACTTT	CASSGTGRSPLHF
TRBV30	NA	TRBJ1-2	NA	TGTGCCTGGACTCCCCTGGCAGGGTGGGGATATGGCTACACCTTC	CAWTPLAGWGYGYTF
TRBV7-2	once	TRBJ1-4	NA	TGTGCCAGCAGTTACAGAGCAACTAATGAAAAACTGTTTTTT	CASSYRATNEKLFF
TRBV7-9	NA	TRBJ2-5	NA	TGTGCCAGCAGCTTAGGGTCCGGAGTAGGAGAGACCCAGTACTTC	CASSLGSGVGETQYF
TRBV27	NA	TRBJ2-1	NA	TGTGCCAGCAAACTAGAGGCAGGGCGCAATGAGCAGTTCTTC	CASKLEAGRNEQFF
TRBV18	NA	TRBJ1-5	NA	TGTGCCAGCTCGGAAGACAGTAGCAATCAGCCCCAGCATTTT	CASSEDSSNQPQHF
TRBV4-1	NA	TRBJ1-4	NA	TGCGCCAGCAGCCCCCAGCCCCGGGGCGAAAAACTGTTTTTT	CASSPQPRGEKLFF
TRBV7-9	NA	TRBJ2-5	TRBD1	TGTGCCAGCAGCTTACGGCAGGGGGCGCCCACAGAGACCCAGTACTTC	CASSLRQGAPTETQYF
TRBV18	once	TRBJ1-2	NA	TGTGCCAGCTCACTTCGAGAAACAGATGGCTACACCTTC	CASSLRETDGYTF
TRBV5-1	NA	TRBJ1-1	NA	TGCGCCAGCAGCTTTGGGGCTAGTTTATACACTGAAGCTTTCTTT	CASSFGASLYTEAFF
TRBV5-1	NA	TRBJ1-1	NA	TGCGCCAGCAGCGGGGGGACACCGAACACTGAAGCTTTCTTT	CASSGGTPNTEAFF
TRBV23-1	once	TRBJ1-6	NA	TGCGCCAGAAGGGGACCACCCAATTCACCCCTCCACTTT	CARRGPPNSPLHF
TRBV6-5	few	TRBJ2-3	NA	TGTGCCGTAGGGACACTAAGCACAGATACGCAGTATTTT	CAVGTLSTDTQYF